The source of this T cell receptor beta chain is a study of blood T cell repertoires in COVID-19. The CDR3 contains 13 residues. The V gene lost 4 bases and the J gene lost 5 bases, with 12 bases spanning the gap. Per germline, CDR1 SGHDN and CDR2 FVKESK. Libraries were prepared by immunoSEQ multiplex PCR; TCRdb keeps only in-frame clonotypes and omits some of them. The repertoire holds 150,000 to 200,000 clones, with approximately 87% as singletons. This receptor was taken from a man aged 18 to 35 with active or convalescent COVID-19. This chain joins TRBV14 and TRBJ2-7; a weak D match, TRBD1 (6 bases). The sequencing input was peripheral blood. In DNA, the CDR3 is TGTGCCAGCAGCCTATTACAGGGAGACGAGCAGTACTTC. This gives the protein CASSLLQGDEQYF.